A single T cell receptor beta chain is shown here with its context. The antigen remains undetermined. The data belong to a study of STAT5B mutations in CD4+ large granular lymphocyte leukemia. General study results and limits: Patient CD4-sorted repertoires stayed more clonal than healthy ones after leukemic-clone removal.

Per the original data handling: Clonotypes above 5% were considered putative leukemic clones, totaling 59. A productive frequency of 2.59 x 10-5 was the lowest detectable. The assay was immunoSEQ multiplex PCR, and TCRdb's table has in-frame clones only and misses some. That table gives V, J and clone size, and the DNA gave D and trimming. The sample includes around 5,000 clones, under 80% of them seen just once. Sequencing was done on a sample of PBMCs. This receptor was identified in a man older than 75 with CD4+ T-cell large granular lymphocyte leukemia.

CDR3 loop: CASSLQRTKEETQYF. The CDR3 DNA sequence: TGTGCCAGCAGCTTACAACGGACGAAAGAAGAGACCCAGTACTTC. The genes are TRBV7-9 and TRBJ2-5; D gene unclear. The germline V gene has CDR1 SEHNR and CDR2 FQNEAQ (reference sequence). CDR3 length: 15 amino acids. Trimming removed 2 bases at V and 3 bases at J, with 13 bases between.